This TCR beta chain came from a study of T-cell memory formation after mild COVID-19. A few counts support this clonotype. Its matching antigen is unknown. Per the germline V gene, CDR1 is SGHVS and CDR2 is FQNEAQ. The germline V and J ends were trimmed by 2 bases and 0 bases, with 8 bases remaining between them. This CDR3 is built from 15 residues. Amplification by 5'RACE using constant-segment primers produced TCR alpha and TCR beta cDNA libraries that carried sample barcodes and UMIs. MiXCR was run by TCRdb on the 5' RACE reads, yielding one entry per CDR3 protein. The sample lists 180,000 or so distinct CDR3 sequences; roughly 10% were seen once. Study results and limitations: Mostly located in CM and EM were contracting CD4+ clones, with contracting CD8+ clones located in EMRA.

The receptor was isolated from a man aged 18 to 30 who had mild COVID-19 (a few samples of this study predate the infection). Cell type and time point are not known. Material for sequencing was PBMCs or a T cell subset sorted from them (not recorded which). The chain combines TRBV7-8 with TRBJ1-3; no clear D gene. The CDR3 DNA reads as TGTGCCAGCAGCTTAATCAGACCCTCTGGAAACACCATATATTTT. Translated, it gives CASSLIRPSGNTIYF.